This T cell receptor beta chain is from a study of Ad26.COV2.S vaccination and SARS-CoV-2 variants. This clone appeared once. Sequencing used immunoSEQ multiplex PCR; TCRdb keeps in-frame clones, though not all of them. This table holds 500,000 or so clones, approximately 89% found once. Treatment noted: approximately 18 received Ad26.COV2.S at low or high dose, single or two shots; 5 received placebo; per-sample allocation not given. Each sample was drawn 63 days after the first injection (of vaccine or placebo). Vaccination employed an Ad26 vector expressing the Wuhan-strain SARS-CoV-2 spike. The CDR3 runs 14 residues. The germline V gene has CDR1 DFQATT and CDR2 SNEGSKA (reference sequence). V lost 3 bases to trimming and J lost 4 bases, with 13 bases between them.

The source material was peripheral blood, sampled in a trial of Ad26.COV2.S vaccine versus placebo. This chain links TRBV20-1 with TRBJ1-3; no clear D. This TCR was recovered from a person aged 18-60 years who received the Ad26.COV2.S COVID-19 vaccine or a placebo. The CDR3 spells CSASRGTGGNTIYF. Here the CDR3 DNA reads TGCAGTGCTAGTAGAGGAACTGGAGGAAACACCATATATTTT.